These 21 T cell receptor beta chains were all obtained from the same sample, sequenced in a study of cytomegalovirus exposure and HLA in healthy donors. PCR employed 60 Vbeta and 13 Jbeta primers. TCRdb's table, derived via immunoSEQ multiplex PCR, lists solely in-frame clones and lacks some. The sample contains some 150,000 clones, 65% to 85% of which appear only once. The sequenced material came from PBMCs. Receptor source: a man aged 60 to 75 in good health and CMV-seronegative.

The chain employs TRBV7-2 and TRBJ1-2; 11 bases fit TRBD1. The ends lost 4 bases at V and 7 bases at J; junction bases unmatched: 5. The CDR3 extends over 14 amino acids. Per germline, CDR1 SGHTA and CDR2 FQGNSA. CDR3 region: CASSWTGGRFGYTF. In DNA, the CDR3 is TGTGCCAGCAGCTGGACAGGGGGCCGGTTTGGCTACACCTTC.

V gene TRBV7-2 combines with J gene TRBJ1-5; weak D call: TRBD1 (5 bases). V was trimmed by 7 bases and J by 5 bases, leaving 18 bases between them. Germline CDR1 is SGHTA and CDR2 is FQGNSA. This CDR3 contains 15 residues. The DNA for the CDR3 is TGTGCCAGCACCAAAGACGACAGAGTTTATCAGCCCCAGCATTTT. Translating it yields CASTKDDRVYQPQHF. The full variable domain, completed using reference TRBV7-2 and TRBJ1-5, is GAGVSQSPSNKVTEKGKDVELRCDPISGHTALYWYRQSLGQGLEFLIYFQGNSAPDKSGLPSDRFSAERTGGSVSTLTIQRTQQEDSAVYLCASTKDDRVYQPQHFGDGTRLSIL.

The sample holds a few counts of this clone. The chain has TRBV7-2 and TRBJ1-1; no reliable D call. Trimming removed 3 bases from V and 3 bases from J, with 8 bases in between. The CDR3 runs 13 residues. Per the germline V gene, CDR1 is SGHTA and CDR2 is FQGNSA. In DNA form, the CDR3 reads TGTGCCAGCAGCTTCGGGTCAGACACTGAAGCTTTCTTT. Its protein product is CASSFGSDTEAFF.

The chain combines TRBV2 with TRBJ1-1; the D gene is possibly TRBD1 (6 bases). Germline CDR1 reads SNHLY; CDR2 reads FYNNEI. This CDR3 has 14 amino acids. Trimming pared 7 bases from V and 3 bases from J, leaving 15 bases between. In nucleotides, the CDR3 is TGTGCCAGCACCTCCCGGGGGGCTTACACTGAAGCTTTCTTT. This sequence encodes CASTSRGAYTEAFF.

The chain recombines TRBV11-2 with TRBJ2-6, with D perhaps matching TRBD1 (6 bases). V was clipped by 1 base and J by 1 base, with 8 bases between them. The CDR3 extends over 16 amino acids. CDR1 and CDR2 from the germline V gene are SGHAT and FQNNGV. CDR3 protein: CASSLVGGSGANVLTF. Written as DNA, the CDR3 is TGTGCCAGCAGCTTAGTAGGGGGTTCTGGGGCCAACGTCCTGACTTTC.

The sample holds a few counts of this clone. CDR3 DNA: TGCGCCAGCAGCCCTCAATGGGACTTCGCCCCCACAGATACGCAGTATTTT. Amino acid sequence: CASSPQWDFAPTDTQYF. This rearrangement joins TRBV4-3 to TRBJ2-3; tentative D call: TRBD2 (6 bases). Germline CDR1 is LGHNA and CDR2 is YSLEER. The CDR3 loop spans 17 amino acids. Trimming took off 4 bases at V and 2 bases at J, with 19 bases between the two ends.

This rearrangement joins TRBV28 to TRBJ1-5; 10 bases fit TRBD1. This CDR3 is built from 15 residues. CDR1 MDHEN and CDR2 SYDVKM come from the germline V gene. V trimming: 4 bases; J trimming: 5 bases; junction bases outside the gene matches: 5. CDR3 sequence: CASSSAGTGDQPQHF. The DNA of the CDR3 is TGTGCCAGCAGTTCCGCCGGGACAGGGGATCAGCCCCAGCATTTT.

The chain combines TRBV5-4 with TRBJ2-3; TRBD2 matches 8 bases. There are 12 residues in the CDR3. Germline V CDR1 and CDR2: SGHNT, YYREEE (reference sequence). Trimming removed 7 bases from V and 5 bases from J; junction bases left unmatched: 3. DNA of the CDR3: TGTGCCAGCCGACGGGAGGGAGATACGCAGTATTTT. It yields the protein CASRREGDTQYF.

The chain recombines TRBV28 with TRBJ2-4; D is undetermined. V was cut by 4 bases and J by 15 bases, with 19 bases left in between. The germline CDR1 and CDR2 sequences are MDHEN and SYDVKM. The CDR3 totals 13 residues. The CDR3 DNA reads TGTGCCAGCAGTTCCCTACCCAGCCAGGTGGCGTACTTC. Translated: CASSSLPSQVAYF.

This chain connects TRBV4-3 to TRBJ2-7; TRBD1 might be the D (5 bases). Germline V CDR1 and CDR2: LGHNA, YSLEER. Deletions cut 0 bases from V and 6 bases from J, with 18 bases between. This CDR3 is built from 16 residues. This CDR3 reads CASSQDQGWAALEQYF. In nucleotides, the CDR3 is TGCGCCAGCAGCCAAGACCAGGGATGGGCTGCCCTCGAGCAGTACTTC.

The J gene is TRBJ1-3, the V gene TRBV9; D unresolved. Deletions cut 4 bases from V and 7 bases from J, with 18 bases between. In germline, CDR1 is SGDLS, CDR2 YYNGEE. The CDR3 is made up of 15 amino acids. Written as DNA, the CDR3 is TGTGCCAGCAGCCCGGCCGGGAACGGTGGGAACACCATATATTTT. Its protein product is CASSPAGNGGNTIYF.

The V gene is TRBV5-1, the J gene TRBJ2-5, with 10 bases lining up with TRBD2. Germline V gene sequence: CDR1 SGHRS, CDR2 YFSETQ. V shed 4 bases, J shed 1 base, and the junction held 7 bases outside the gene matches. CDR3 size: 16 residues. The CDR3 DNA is TGCGCCAGCAGCACCCGGACTAGCGGTCCCCAAGAGACCCAGTACTTC. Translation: CASSTRTSGPQETQYF.

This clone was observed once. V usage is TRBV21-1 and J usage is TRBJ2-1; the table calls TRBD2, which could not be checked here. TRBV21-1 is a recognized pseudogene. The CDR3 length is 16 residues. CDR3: CASSKTSGRAKDEQFF. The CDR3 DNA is TGTGCCAGCAGCAAAACTAGCGGGAGGGCCAAGGATGAGCAGTTCTTC.

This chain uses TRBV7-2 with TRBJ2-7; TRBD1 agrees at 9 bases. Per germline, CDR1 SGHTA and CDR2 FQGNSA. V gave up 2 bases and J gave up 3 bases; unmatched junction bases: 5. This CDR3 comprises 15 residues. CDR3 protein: CASSLNRDRVYEQYF. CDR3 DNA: TGTGCCAGCAGCTTAAACCGGGACAGGGTCTACGAGCAGTACTTC.

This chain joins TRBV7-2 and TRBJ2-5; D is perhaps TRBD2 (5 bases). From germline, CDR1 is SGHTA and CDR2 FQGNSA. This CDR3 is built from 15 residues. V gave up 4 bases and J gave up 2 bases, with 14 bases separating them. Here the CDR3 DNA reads TGTGCCAGCAGCTCCTTAGGGAGATTTCAAGAGACCCAGTACTTC. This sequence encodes CASSSLGRFQETQYF.

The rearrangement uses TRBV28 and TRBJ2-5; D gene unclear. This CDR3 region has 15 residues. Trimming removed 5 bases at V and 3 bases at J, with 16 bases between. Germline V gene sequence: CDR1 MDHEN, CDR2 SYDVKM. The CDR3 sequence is CASSDMRSPKETQYF. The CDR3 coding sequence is TGTGCCAGCAGTGACATGCGATCGCCGAAAGAGACCCAGTACTTC.

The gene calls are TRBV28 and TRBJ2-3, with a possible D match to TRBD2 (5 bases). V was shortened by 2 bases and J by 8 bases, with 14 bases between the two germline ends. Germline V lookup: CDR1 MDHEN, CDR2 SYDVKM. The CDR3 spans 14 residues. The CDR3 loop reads CASSLSLAVRTQYF. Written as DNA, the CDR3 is TGTGCCAGCAGTTTAAGTCTAGCAGTCCGTACGCAGTATTTT.

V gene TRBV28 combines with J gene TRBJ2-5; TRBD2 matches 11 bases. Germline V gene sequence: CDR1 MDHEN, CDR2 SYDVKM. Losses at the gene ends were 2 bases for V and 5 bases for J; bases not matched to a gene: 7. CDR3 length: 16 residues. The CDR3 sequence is CASSLRVAGGEETQYF. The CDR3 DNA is TGTGCCAGCAGTTTACGAGTAGCGGGAGGGGAGGAGACCCAGTACTTC.

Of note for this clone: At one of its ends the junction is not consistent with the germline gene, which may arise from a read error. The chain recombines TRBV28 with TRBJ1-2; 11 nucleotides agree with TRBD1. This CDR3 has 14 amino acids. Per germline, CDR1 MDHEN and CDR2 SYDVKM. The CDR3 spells CAGSFGQGAYGYTF. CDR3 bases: TGTGCCGGCAGTTTTGGACAGGGGGCGTATGGCTACACCTTC.

CDR3 region: CASSGQLTGAGYTF. CDR3 sequence (DNA): TGTGCCAGCAGCGGCCAACTGACAGGGGCGGGCTACACCTTC. This chain connects TRBV7-2 to TRBJ1-2; 8 nucleotides align to TRBD1. The germline V gene encodes CDR1 SGHTA and CDR2 FQGNSA. V shed 5 bases, J shed 8 bases, and the junction held 10 bases outside the gene matches. The CDR3 consists of 14 residues.

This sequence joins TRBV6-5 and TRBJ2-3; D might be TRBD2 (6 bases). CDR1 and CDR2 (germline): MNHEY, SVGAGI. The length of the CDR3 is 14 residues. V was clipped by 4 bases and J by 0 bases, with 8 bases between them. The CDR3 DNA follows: TGTGCCAGCAGTTCCGGGACTAGCACAGATACGCAGTATTTT. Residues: CASSSGTSTDTQYF.